The entry that follows covers one T cell receptor (beta chain) sequence. Its antigen remains unknown. V dropped 2 bases and J dropped 14 bases, with 19 bases sitting between them. This CDR3 is built from 14 residues. The germline V gene encodes CDR1 SGHDN and CDR2 FVKESK. The sample comes from a study of shared clonotypes between healthy human individuals. The study, taken as a whole, reports: The low donor count limited represented genetic and exposure-history diversity.

CD4+ cells yielded CD45RA+ naive and CD45RA-negative memory subsets. Per the authors' pipeline: In the immunoSEQ data, sequences were junction-only and lacked quality scores, so filtering differed. TCRdb keeps only in-frame clones here, not all; method: immunoSEQ multiplex PCR. D and trimming come from the DNA, and the V and J calls and clone size come from that table. The sample gives more than 900,000 clones, roughly 74% of which show up once; roughly 0.57% is in the top ten. Sequencing input: memory CD4+ T cells from PBMCs. The subset: CD45RA-negative fraction. The chain uses TRBV14 and TRBJ2-1, with TRBD2 as a possible D gene (6 bases). The sequence came from a young man in good health. Some clones in this sample may be carry-over from other donors' samples. CDR3 sequence: CASSQYGGTPTEFF. The CDR3 DNA is TGTGCCAGCAGCCAATACGGCGGGACCCCTACGGAGTTCTTC.